This T cell receptor beta chain was identified during a study of T-cell reconstitution after alpha-beta-depleted transplantation in children. The germline V and J ends were trimmed by 6 bases and 5 bases, with 7 bases remaining between them. There are 11 residues in the CDR3. The library targeted TCRbeta and was prepared with unique molecular identifiers. TCRdb itself ran the PCR reads through MiXCR, one entry per CDR3 protein. Found here are hundreds of thousands of distinct CDR3 sequences, about 15% of them singletons; the top ten hold 35% to 50%. This clonotype was recorded at least ten times. The chain links TRBV12-3 or TRBV12-4 to TRBJ2-5; D is unresolved. Sequencing used PBMCs, mostly from graft donor cells, obtained 360 days after TCRalphabeta/CD19-depleted stem cell transplant. This TCR derives from a male patient aged 2 to 9 who had a stem cell transplant for acute lymphoblastic leukemia, so the T cells may come from the graft donor. Written as DNA, the CDR3 is TGTGCCAGCAGCTCTACGGAGACCCAGTACTTC. Translating gives CASSSTETQYF.